This T cell receptor beta chain was sequenced in a study of PD-L1 blockade in urothelial cancer. Only in-frame clones appear in the TCRdb table, and some are missing; sequencing was by immunoSEQ multiplex PCR. The repertoire holds approximately 71,000 clones, roughly 91% seen once, with around 3.5% in the top ten. Sample: PBMCs, taken around atezolizumab (anti-PD-L1) treatment. The TCR comes from a man aged 55 to 70 with urothelial cancer.

The CDR3 loop is CASSLRSGGEYEYSNQPQHF. For the CDR3, the DNA is TGTGCCAGCAGCCTTCGCTCAGGGGGCGAATACGAATATAGCAATCAGCCCCAGCATTTT. The chain employs TRBV5-5 and TRBJ1-5; TRBD1 matches at 8 bases. Per germline, CDR1 SGHKS and CDR2 YYEKEE (reference sequence). The junction had 18 bases not matched to a gene; V was cut back by 4 bases and J by 0 bases. This CDR3 is 20 amino acids long.